Listed here are 10 T cell receptor beta chains from one sample, sequenced in a study of shared clonotypes between healthy human individuals. The repertoire was sequenced with immunoSEQ multiplex PCR; TCRdb's copy has only in-frame clones and lacks some. The sample has approximately 2.5 million clones; more than 90% are singletons. The sequencing sample was made of naive CD4+ T cells sorted from blood. Subset here: CD45RA+ positively selected. The receptors were gathered from a man aged 18 to 30 in good health.

This clone was seen a single time. This CDR3 is also generated by other DNA sequences in the sample. This chain joins TRBV5-6 and TRBJ2-7; 10 bases agree with TRBD2. Germline CDR1 is SGHDT and CDR2 is YYEEEE. After removal of 1 base from V and 3 bases from J, the junction contained 1 base not matched to a gene. The CDR3 is made up of 14 amino acids. For the CDR3, the DNA is TGTGCCAGCAGCTTGTCTAGCGGGAGCTACGAGCAGTACTTC. Translating gives CASSLSSGSYEQYF.

As to this clone: This sample includes further DNA sequences coding for the same CDR3. The chain joins TRBV2 to TRBJ2-5; no reliable D call. The length of the CDR3 is 11 residues. Germline CDR1 and CDR2: SNHLY and FYNNEI. V gave up 2 bases and J gave up 5 bases, with 3 bases separating them. The CDR3 reads CASSEFETQYF. The CDR3 DNA sequence: TGTGCCAGCAGTGAATTCGAGACCCAGTACTTC.

This chain joins TRBV10-3 and TRBJ2-1; 9 nucleotides align to TRBD2. The CDR3 covers 18 residues. J lost 9 bases, V lost 0 bases, and 15 bases had no gene match. The germline CDR1 and CDR2 sequences are ENHRY and SYGVKD. CDR3: CAISESSPPASGISEQFF. CDR3 in DNA: TGTGCCATCAGTGAGTCGAGCCCCCCGGCTAGCGGGATTAGTGAGCAGTTCTTC.

The chain links TRBV19 to TRBJ1-3, with 8 positions matching TRBD1. This CDR3 is built from 14 residues. Germline CDR1 and CDR2: LNHDA and SQIVND (reference sequence). The V gene end was trimmed by 3 bases and the J gene end by 2 bases; junction bases not matched to a gene: 0. The CDR3 protein is CASSMDRAGNTIYF. DNA for the CDR3: TGTGCCAGTAGTATGGACAGGGCTGGAAACACCATATATTTT.

The chain couples TRBV14 to TRBJ1-2, with 8 nucleotides matching TRBD1. With V trimmed by 5 bases and J by 2 bases, 4 bases remained unmatched. The germline CDR1 and CDR2 sequences are SGHDN and FVKESK. The CDR3 spans 14 residues. The CDR3 loop reads CASSSRTGNYGYTF. CDR3 DNA sequence: TGTGCCAGCAGCTCTCGGACAGGGAACTATGGCTACACCTTC.

The chain couples TRBV6-6 to TRBJ1-6; D is ambiguous. This CDR3 contains 13 residues. Germline CDR1 and CDR2: MNHNY and SVGAGI (reference sequence). Trimming stripped 8 bases from V and 9 bases from J, with 14 bases between. The CDR3 DNA sequence: TGTGCCAGCGAAATTCAATTGGGTTCACCCCTCCACTTT. It translates to CASEIQLGSPLHF.

As regards this clone: Other DNA sequences in the same sample also yield this CDR3. The rearrangement uses TRBV18 and TRBJ2-7, with unresolved D. V lost 3 bases, J lost 4 bases, and 7 bases lay in between. Germline loops: CDR1 KGHSH, CDR2 LQKENI. The CDR3 runs to 12 residues. CDR3: CASSPENYEQYF. For the CDR3, the DNA is TGTGCCAGCTCACCTGAAAATTACGAGCAGTACTTC.

As concerns this clone: This sample includes further DNA sequences coding for the same CDR3. This sequence joins TRBV7-9 and TRBJ2-7; D is ambiguous. The V end lost 2 bases, the J end lost 4 bases, and 3 bases lay between the germline ends. The CDR3 runs to 11 residues. Germline-derived CDR1 and CDR2 are SEHNR and FQNEAQ (reference sequence). CDR3 coding DNA: TGTGCCAGCAGCTTAACGTACGAGCAGTACTTC. This translates into CASSLTYEQYF.

The chain joins TRBV5-1 to TRBJ1-1; no definite D call. Deletions cut 0 bases from V and 3 bases from J, with 18 bases between. The germline gives CDR1 SGHRS, CDR2 YFSETQ. The CDR3 length is 17 residues. CDR3: CASSLGPDGQRDTEAFF. The CDR3 nucleotides are TGCGCCAGCAGCTTGGGTCCAGACGGTCAGAGAGACACTGAAGCTTTCTTT.

The chain joins TRBV5-1 to TRBJ2-7; D may be TRBD1 (6 bases). This CDR3 is built from 21 residues. The V gene lost 5 bases and the J gene lost 6 bases, with 39 bases spanning the gap. CDR1 is SGHRS and CDR2 is YFSETQ in the germline V gene. The CDR3 protein is CASSQGRKATYQRNNLSEQYF. DNA of the CDR3: TGCGCCAGCAGTCAGGGGCGGAAGGCCACCTACCAACGTAATAATCTTTCCGAGCAGTACTTC.